The 9 T cell receptor beta chains below come from one sample, sequenced in a study of circulating CD8 cells and anti-PD-1 response in melanoma. Sorting of live CD3+CD8+TCRalphabeta+ cells by PD-1 and/or TIGIT gave four subsets. Each library started from about 15 ng of total RNA using the QIAseq Immune Repertoire TCR panel. In TCRdb, the reads were re-called with MiXCR into one record per CDR3 protein. In the table there are approximately 400 distinct CDR3 sequences, approximately 10% of which are singletons. This specimen consisted of CD8+ T cells from PBMCs, obtained at baseline or after one month of anti-PD-1 therapy (not recorded which). These receptors were obtained from a human donor with melanoma.

The chain has TRBV19 and TRBJ2-1; 11 nucleotides align to TRBD2. CDR1 and CDR2 (germline): LNHDA, SQIVND (reference sequence). Trimming at V came to 4 bases and at J to 3 bases, leaving 11 bases not matched to a gene. The CDR3 runs to 18 residues. CDR3 amino acids: CASSTSLAGGYFYNEQFF. CDR3 DNA: TGTGCCAGTAGTACATCGTTAGCGGGAGGGTACTTCTACAATGAGCAGTTCTTC.

On this clonotype itself: At one end, the junction sequence differs from germline, possibly due to a read error. This chain links TRBV7-3 with TRBJ2-3; TRBD2 matches 8 bases. This CDR3 is 15 amino acids long. CDR1 and CDR2 (germline): SGHTA, FQGTGA. CDR3: CAGTRLALSADTQYF. The CDR3 DNA reads as TGTGCCGGCACCCGACTAGCGCTCTCAGCAGATACTCAGTATTTT.

Comments on this clonotype: Possible read error: a much larger clone is one base away. The V and J genes are TRBV27 and TRBJ2-1; D may be TRBD1 (5 bases). Looked up from germline, CDR1 is MNHEY and CDR2 is SMNVEV (reference sequence). Trimming stripped 7 bases from V and 3 bases from J, with 13 bases between. The CDR3 covers 14 residues. The CDR3 region has the DNA TGTGCCAGCAATTTGTTTACAGGCTACAATGAGCAGTTCTTC. It encodes CASNLFTGYNEQFF.

By frequency in the sample, this clonotype is large (0.1 to 1%). This rearrangement joins TRBV28 to TRBJ2-1; 12 positions agree with TRBD2. V gave up 7 bases and J gave up 10 bases; unmatched junction bases: 11. Germline CDR1 reads MDHEN; CDR2 reads SYDVKM. The CDR3 runs to 15 residues. CDR3 coding DNA: TGTGCCAGCAAAAAACAACCAGGACTAGCGGGAGAGCAGTTCTTC. It specifies CASKKQPGLAGEQFF. The full variable domain, rest sourced from reference TRBV28 and TRBJ2-1, is DVKVTQSSRYLVKRTGEKVFLECVQDMDHENMFWYRQDPGLGLRLIYFSYDVKMKEKGDIPEGYSVSREKKERFSLILESASTNQTSMYLCASKKQPGLAGEQFFGPGTRLTVL.

By its share, this clonotype is medium-sized. The V and J genes are TRBV5-4 and TRBJ1-1; D remains ambiguous. The germline V gene has CDR1 SGHNT and CDR2 YYREEE (reference sequence). V was trimmed by 3 bases and J by 1 base, leaving 10 bases between them. This CDR3 has 14 residues. CDR3 sequence: CASSSWVGNTEAFF. The DNA of the CDR3 is TGTGCCAGCAGCTCGTGGGTGGGGAACACTGAAGCTTTCTTT.

This clonotype qualifies as medium-sized. The CDR3 bases are TGTGCCAGCAGTCCTGGGGTCGGCTACACCTTC. Protein sequence: CASSPGVGYTF. The rearrangement joins TRBV28 to TRBJ1-2; D remains ambiguous. The germline V and J ends were trimmed by 5 bases and 8 bases, with 9 bases remaining between them. The CDR3 has 11 residues. The germline V gene encodes CDR1 MDHEN and CDR2 SYDVKM.

This clonotype counts as large (0.1 to 1%). A read error may produce the germline difference seen at one junction end. The J gene is TRBJ1-5, the V gene TRBV2; 12 nucleotides line up with TRBD1. The CDR3 is 15 amino acids. Germline assignment: CDR1 SNHLY and CDR2 FYNNEI. The CDR3 DNA reads TGTGCCAGCAGGGAAGGGACAGGGGGCTTTCAGCCCCAGCATTTT. Encoded protein: CASREGTGGFQPQHF. The variable domain in full, with the rest retrieved from reference TRBV2 and TRBJ1-5, is EPEVTQTPSHQVTQMGQEVILRCVPISNHLYFYWYRQILGQKVEFLVSFYNNEISEKSEIFDDQFSVERPDGSNFTLKIRSTKLEDSAMYFCASREGTGGFQPQHFGDGTRLSIL.

This clonotype is judged hyperexpanded (1% or more). The J gene is TRBJ2-7, the V gene TRBV28, with D perhaps TRBD1 (5 bases). CDR1 is MDHEN, CDR2 SYDVKM, per germline. The CDR3 contains 14 residues. V shed 1 base and J shed 4 bases, with 11 bases lying between them. The CDR3 bases are TGTGCCAGCAGTTTATTGCAGGGCCGGTACGAGCAGTACTTC. Translating it yields CASSLLQGRYEQYF.

This clonotype is categorized as hyperexpanded. The rearrangement uses TRBV28 and TRBJ2-7; perhaps TRBD2 as D (6 bases). Trimming removed 4 bases at V and 6 bases at J, with 10 bases between. The length of the CDR3 is 12 residues. Looked up from germline, CDR1 is MDHEN and CDR2 is SYDVKM. CDR3 coding DNA: TGTGCCAGCAGTTCCCGACTAGTCGAGCAGTACTTC. Translated: CASSSRLVEQYF.